The 9 T cell receptor beta chains below come from one sample, sequenced in a study of regulatory T cells in long-lasting Graves disease. Combining iRepertoire HTBI primers with Arm-PCR of CDR3 regions, the authors built TCR beta libraries. TCRdb independently ran MiXCR on the multiplex PCR reads; one entry per CDR3 protein. The sample includes about 340,000 distinct CDR3 sequences, about 20% seen only once; the top ten take about 29%. Time point noted: persistent/refractory GD, antithyroid drugs over 5 years with positive TRAb. Making the TCR library involved RNA that had been extracted from PBMCs. The sample here was peripheral blood mononuclear cells (PBMCs), taken when the disease was refractory, from a patient treated with antithyroid drugs. The receptors were sampled from a female donor with Graves disease.

This clonotype was found a few times. CDR3 bases: TGCGCCAGCAGCTTGGAACCGACTAGCGGGACCTACGAGCAGTACTTC. Its protein product is CASSLEPTSGTYEQYF. V is TRBV5-1 and J is TRBJ2-7; 11 positions match TRBD2. This CDR3 is built from 16 residues. The germline gives CDR1 SGHRS, CDR2 YFSETQ. J gave up 2 bases and V 0 bases, and 4 bases lay outside the gene matches. The whole variable domain, remainder taken from reference TRBV5-1 and TRBJ2-7, is KAGVTQTPRYLIKTRGQQVTLSCSPISGHRSVSWYQQTPGQGLQFLFEYFSETQRNKGNFPGRFSGRQFSNSRSEMNVSTLELGDSALYLCASSLEPTSGTYEQYFGPGTRLTVT.

This clonotype appeared a few times. The rearrangement links TRBV15 to TRBJ1-5; D unclear. V was shortened by 0 bases and J by 5 bases, with 5 bases between the two germline ends. Germline loops: CDR1 LNHNV, CDR2 YYDKDF (reference sequence). This CDR3 has 13 residues. The CDR3 DNA sequence: TGTGCCACCAGCAGAGATCCGGATCAGCCCCAGCATTTT. It encodes CATSRDPDQPQHF.

On this clonotype: A single base separates this from a much larger clone, so it may be a read error. The gene calls are TRBV7-3 and TRBJ2-7; D unresolved. CDR3 length: 13 amino acids. CDR1 is SGHTA, CDR2 FQGTGA, per germline. The CDR3 DNA sequence: TGTGCCAGCAGGGCCACTACCACCTACGAGTTGAGCTTC. Residues: CASRATTTYELSF.

This clonotype showed up just a few times. The gene calls are TRBV12-3 or TRBV12-4 and TRBJ2-2, with TRBD2 as a possible D gene (5 bases). The CDR3 is made up of 16 amino acids. The V gene lost 5 bases and the J gene lost 3 bases, with 16 bases spanning the gap. The CDR3 DNA sequence: TGTGCCAGCAGTCCTAGACTAAAAAGGGACACCGGGGAGCTGTTTTTT. As protein: CASSPRLKRDTGELFF.

In its sample, this clonotype was seen a few times. CDR3 in amino acids: CASSLAFGVRTEAFF. In DNA, the CDR3 is TGTGCCAGCAGCTTGGCGTTTGGGGTGCGCACTGAAGCTTTCTTT. The chain combines TRBV5-8 with TRBJ1-1; D ambiguous. CDR3 length: 15 amino acids. Germline CDR1 is SGHTS and CDR2 is YDEGEE. The V gene lost 0 bases and the J gene lost 4 bases, with 13 bases spanning the gap.

CDR3 sequence (DNA): TGCGCCAGCAGCAACCCCACACAGTCGCGGGAGACCCAGTACTTC. This translates into CASSNPTQSRETQYF. The V gene is TRBV4-1, the J gene TRBJ2-5, with no clear D. The germline V and J ends were trimmed by 5 bases and 5 bases, with 18 bases remaining between them. There are 15 residues in the CDR3. Germline assignment: CDR1 MGHRA and CDR2 YSYEKL.

This chain joins TRBV11-1 and TRBJ2-3; TRBD2 is a possible D gene (5 bases). Germline CDR1 and CDR2: SGHAT and FQDESV (reference sequence). Trimming took off 5 bases at V and 3 bases at J, with 15 bases between the two ends. This CDR3 spans 15 amino acids. CDR3 protein: CASSDVGVGTDTQYF. The CDR3 DNA reads TGTGCCAGCAGCGACGTCGGGGTAGGAACAGATACGCAGTATTTT.

The chain couples TRBV4-2 to TRBJ1-6, with 9 bases matching TRBD1. Germline V gene data show CDR1 as LGHNA and CDR2 as YNFKEQ. V gave up 3 bases and J gave up 5 bases; unmatched junction bases: 8. This CDR3 is built from 17 residues. The DNA for the CDR3 is TGTGCCAGCAGCCAGAACAGGGGGCAGGTGGATAATTCACCCCTCCACTTT. It specifies CASSQNRGQVDNSPLHF.

This clonotype was seen a handful of times. The chain links TRBV30 to TRBJ1-5, with 8 bases fitting TRBD1. V lost 2 bases, J lost 6 bases, and 12 bases stayed unmatched. The CDR3 spans 16 residues. The V gene's germline CDR1 is GTSNPN and CDR2 SVGIG (reference sequence). The CDR3 region is CAWSQGGDRPFQPQHF. CDR3 nucleotides: TGTGCCTGGAGTCAGGGTGGGGACAGGCCATTTCAGCCCCAGCATTTT.